One and the same sample provided the 26 T cell receptor beta chains below, sequenced in a study of T cell responses to AZD1222 COVID-19 vaccine. Produced via immunoSEQ multiplex PCR; TCRdb's table is partial and in-frame only. The sample yields 160,000 or so clones, about 87% seen once. Sequencing was performed on peripheral blood, taken 28 days after the second dose of the MenACWY control vaccine. These receptors came from an adult who received the MenACWY meningococcal vaccine as a control.

The chain is built from TRBV19 and TRBJ2-2; 7 bases match TRBD1. The CDR3 runs to 17 residues. J lost 6 bases, V lost 5 bases, and 15 bases had no gene match. Germline loops: CDR1 LNHDA, CDR2 SQIVND (reference sequence). As DNA, the CDR3 is TGTGCCAGTAGTGACCCCCGACAGGGAAGGTCCCCCGGGGAGCTGTTTTTT. It is translated as CASSDPRQGRSPGELFF.

The chain joins TRBV19 to TRBJ1-2, with a weak D call TRBD1 (6 bases). Germline V CDR1 and CDR2: LNHDA, SQIVND (reference sequence). CDR3 size: 14 residues. V lost 5 bases and J 8 bases, leaving 18 bases between the germline ends. CDR3 region: CASSPRRGWNGYTF. For the CDR3, the DNA is TGTGCCAGTAGTCCCCGGAGGGGGTGGAACGGCTACACCTTC.

This rearrangement joins TRBV6-5 to TRBJ1-2; tentative D call: TRBD1 (5 bases). Germline V lookup: CDR1 MNHEY, CDR2 SVGAGI. This CDR3 is built from 12 residues. Trimming removed 7 bases from V and 4 bases from J, with 10 bases in between. In DNA form, the CDR3 reads TGTGCCAGCAAGGGGTCTAGCTATGGCTACACCTTC. It translates to CASKGSSYGYTF.

The chain is built from TRBV18 and TRBJ1-1; 8 bases match TRBD1. Trimming removed 6 bases from V and 4 bases from J; junction bases left unmatched: 4. The CDR3 runs to 13 residues. Germline V lookup: CDR1 KGHSH, CDR2 LQKENI. CDR3 nucleotides: TGTGCCAGCTCGCCGGACAGGGTCACTGAAGCTTTCTTT. It translates to CASSPDRVTEAFF.

V gene TRBV24-1 combines with J gene TRBJ2-7; D is perhaps TRBD1 (5 bases). Trimming removed 2 bases at V and 5 bases at J, with 9 bases between. Germline values: CDR1 KGHDR, CDR2 SFDVKD. The CDR3 contains 13 residues. Here the CDR3 DNA reads TGTGCCACCAGTGATTCAGGGATCCACGAGCAGTACTTC. Translated, it gives CATSDSGIHEQYF.

The J gene is TRBJ1-3, the V gene TRBV25-1, with D hard to call. The V end was cut by 6 bases, the J end by 0 bases, with 9 bases between. CDR1 and CDR2 (germline): MGHDK, SYGVNS. The CDR3 contains 14 residues. CDR3 loop: CASSAENSGNTIYF. CDR3 nucleotide sequence: TGTGCCAGCAGCGCGGAAAACTCTGGAAACACCATATATTTT.

This chain links TRBV5-1 with TRBJ1-2; 7 nucleotides line up with TRBD1. In germline, CDR1 is SGHRS, CDR2 YFSETQ. The ends lost 0 bases at V and 1 base at J; junction bases unmatched: 6. This CDR3 spans 16 amino acids. CDR3 nucleotide sequence: TGCGCCAGCAGCTTGGCCTGGGACAGCAATAACTATGGCTACACCTTC. This gives the protein CASSLAWDSNNYGYTF.

The rearrangement joins TRBV7-3 to TRBJ2-7; TRBD1 agrees at 9 bases. CDR1 is SGHTA and CDR2 is FQGTGA in the germline V gene. The CDR3 has 15 amino acids. V lost 5 bases, J lost 1 base, and 6 bases stayed unmatched. The CDR3 loop reads CASSPMGTGSYEQYF. The CDR3 DNA sequence: TGTGCCAGCAGCCCCATGGGGACAGGGTCCTACGAGCAGTACTTC. The entire variable domain, with the rest obtained from reference TRBV7-3 and TRBJ2-7, is as follows: GAGVSQTPSNKVTEKGKYVELRCDPISGHTALYWYRQSLGQGPEFLIYFQGTGAADDSGLPNDRFFAVRPEGSVSTLKIQRTERGDSAVYLCASSPMGTGSYEQYFGPGTRLTVT.

CDR3 coding DNA: TGTGCCAGTAGTATAGGCGGACAGAAGCCCTATGGCTACACCTTC. Protein product: CASSIGGQKPYGYTF. V usage is TRBV19 and J usage is TRBJ1-2; tentative D call: TRBD1 (6 bases). The CDR3 sequence is 15 residues long. Germline CDR1 reads LNHDA; CDR2 reads SQIVND (reference sequence). V lost 1 base and J 4 bases, leaving 13 bases between the germline ends.

V and J are TRBV6-5 and TRBJ2-5; D is tentatively TRBD1 or TRBD2 (5 bases each). Germline CDR1 MNHEY, CDR2 SVGAGI. V gave up 1 base and J gave up 5 bases, with 17 bases separating them. The CDR3 has 16 amino acids. CDR3 bases: TGTGCCAGCAGTTACTGGGGACGGAGAAATTTGGAGACCCAGTACTTC. It translates to CASSYWGRRNLETQYF.

To note about this clone: Germline is not matched at one junction end, which may reflect a read error. This chain links TRBV5-1 with TRBJ1-6, with D perhaps TRBD1 (5 bases). This CDR3 region has 16 residues. Germline V CDR1 and CDR2: SGHRS, YFSETQ. In DNA, the CDR3 is TGCGCCAGCAGTTTGGGGGGTAGCTCCTATAATTCACCCCTCCACTTT. This encodes CASSLGGSSYNSPLHF. The full variable domain, completed using reference TRBV5-1 and TRBJ1-6, is KAGVTQTPRYLIKTRGQQVTLSCSPISGHRSVSWYQQTPGQGLQFLFEYFSETQRNKGNFPGRFSGRQFSNSRSEMNVSTLELGDSALYLCASSLGGSSYNSPLHFGNGTRLTVT.

The chain combines TRBV4-3 with TRBJ1-6; 8 bases agree with TRBD1. The germline V gene encodes CDR1 LGHNA and CDR2 YSLEER. With 4 bases clipped from V and 4 bases from J, the junction kept 0 bases outside the gene matches. This CDR3 is built from 14 residues. Written as DNA, the CDR3 is TGCGCCAGCAGCCGGGACAGGTATAATTCACCCCTCCACTTT. This codes for CASSRDRYNSPLHF.

The rearrangement uses TRBV10-3 and TRBJ2-5; 7 bases fit TRBD1. CDR3 length: 15 amino acids. Trimming cost V 6 bases and J 1 base; bases outside gene matches: 8. Looked up from germline, CDR1 is ENHRY and CDR2 is SYGVKD. In DNA, the CDR3 is TGTGCCATCAGAAGCACAGGGGATCTCCAAGAGACCCAGTACTTC. Its protein product is CAIRSTGDLQETQYF.

CDR3 loop: CASSLSSREKLFF. CDR3 DNA sequence: TGTGCCAGCAGCTTGAGTTCTCGGGAAAAACTGTTTTTT. The gene calls are TRBV5-6 and TRBJ1-4; the D is unclear. V was pared by 1 base and J by 8 bases, with 9 bases between. The CDR3 is 13 residues long. Germline V gene sequence: CDR1 SGHDT, CDR2 YYEEEE.

The DNA for the CDR3 is TGTGCCTGGGACAGGTCTATTAACACGCGGGGCTACACCTTC. Translated, it gives CAWDRSINTRGYTF. This chain joins TRBV30 and TRBJ1-2, with D possibly being TRBD1 (6 bases). V was trimmed by 5 bases and J by 8 bases, leaving 21 bases between them. Germline CDR1 GTSNPN, CDR2 SVGIG (reference sequence). The CDR3 consists of 14 residues.

The CDR3 DNA reads as TGTGCCAGCAGCTTAGCGGGGACAGAAGTAAAAGCTTTCTTT. Its translation is CASSLAGTEVKAFF. V and J are TRBV7-2 and TRBJ1-1; 7 positions match TRBD1. This CDR3 is 14 amino acids long. Germline CDR1 reads SGHTA; CDR2 reads FQGNSA. Trimming took 0 bases from V and 9 from J; bases not matched to a gene: 7.

Only one count was recorded for this clone. V is TRBV4-3 and J is TRBJ2-2, with D possibly being TRBD2 (6 bases). V gave up 2 bases and J gave up 1 base, with 8 bases separating them. From germline, CDR1 is LGHNA and CDR2 YSLEER. CDR3 length: 15 residues. CDR3 DNA: TGCGCCAGCAGCCAACTGGGACTGAACACCGGGGAGCTGTTTTTT. This codes for CASSQLGLNTGELFF.

The chain has TRBV19 and TRBJ1-5; 10 bases map to TRBD1. This CDR3 is built from 18 residues. Per germline, CDR1 LNHDA and CDR2 SQIVND (reference sequence). The junction had 13 bases not matched to a gene; V was cut back by 7 bases and J by 1 base. CDR3 residues: CASNPWTGGIGSNQPQHF. The CDR3 DNA reads TGTGCCAGTAACCCATGGACAGGGGGGATAGGGAGCAATCAGCCCCAGCATTTT. Filled out from reference TRBV19 and TRBJ1-5, the complete variable domain reads DGGITQSPKYLFRKEGQNVTLSCEQNLNHDAMYWYRQDPGQGLRLIYYSQIVNDFQKGDIAEGYSVSREKKESFPLTVTSAQKNPTAFYLCASNPWTGGIGSNQPQHFGDGTRLSIL.

V gene TRBV19 combines with J gene TRBJ1-1; D gene unclear. V lost 7 bases and J lost 0, with 12 bases in between. The CDR3 sequence is 14 residues long. Germline V gene lookup returns CDR1 LNHDA and CDR2 SQIVND (reference sequence). The CDR3 here is CASNDGAMNTEAFF. The CDR3 coding sequence is TGTGCCAGTAACGACGGAGCGATGAACACTGAAGCTTTCTTT.

This clone was found a few times. The rearrangement uses TRBV3-1 (or the pseudogene TRBV3-2) and TRBJ2-4; perhaps D is TRBD1 or TRBD2 (5 bases each). Trimming removed 4 bases at V and 0 bases at J, with 13 bases between. This CDR3 comprises 16 residues. The germline V gene encodes CDR1 LGHDT and CDR2 YNNKEL (reference sequence). The CDR3 DNA is TGTGCCAGCAGCCCCGGGACCGGCCTAGCCAAAAACATTCAGTACTTC. Encoded protein: CASSPGTGLAKNIQYF.

V gene TRBV6-5 combines with J gene TRBJ2-2; TRBD2 aligns across 8 bases. CDR1 and CDR2 (germline): MNHEY, SVGAGI. This CDR3 spans 14 amino acids. The J segment lost 6 bases and the V segment lost 8 bases, leaving 8 bases of the junction unmatched. The CDR3 is CASGEREQSGELFF. CDR3 nucleotides: TGTGCCAGCGGGGAGCGGGAGCAGTCCGGGGAGCTGTTTTTT.

The chain has TRBV7-3 and TRBJ1-1; D is possibly TRBD1 (5 bases). V gave up 3 bases and J gave up 1 base, with 6 bases separating them. The CDR3 runs to 13 residues. From germline, CDR1 is SGHTA and CDR2 FQGTGA. The CDR3 loop reads CASSFQGNTEAFF. CDR3 nucleotides: TGTGCCAGCAGCTTTCAGGGGAACACTGAAGCTTTCTTT.

The chain joins TRBV5-6 to TRBJ1-2; 7 bases match TRBD1. The CDR3 extends over 14 amino acids. In germline, CDR1 is SGHDT, CDR2 YYEEEE. V trimming: 5 bases; J trimming: 7 bases; junction bases outside the gene matches: 11. Here the CDR3 reads CASSYGTATFGYTF. The CDR3 nucleotides are TGTGCCAGCAGTTACGGGACAGCCACCTTTGGCTACACCTTC.

This clone came up once. The rearrangement joins TRBV24-1 to TRBJ2-7, with a tentative D call TRBD1 (5 bases). Germline CDR1 and CDR2: KGHDR and SFDVKD. Between the trimmed V and J ends, which lost 7 bases and 2 bases, there was a span of 20 bases. The CDR3 loop spans 16 amino acids. The CDR3 here is CATSPSDYRHTYEQYF. DNA for the CDR3: TGTGCCACCAGCCCATCAGATTACAGGCACACCTACGAGCAGTACTTC.

V gene TRBV18 combines with J gene TRBJ2-1; 9 bases line up with TRBD2. CDR1 is KGHSH, CDR2 LQKENI, per germline. V lost 5 bases and J lost 1; bases outside the gene matches: 9. This CDR3 comprises 17 residues. This chain's CDR3 is CASSTYSGSGSYNEQFF. In DNA, the CDR3 is TGTGCCAGCTCAACCTATAGCGGGAGTGGATCCTACAATGAGCAGTTCTTC.

The CDR3 DNA sequence: TGTGCCACCAGCAGAGATAGGGGGGGATATAGCAATCAGCCCCAGCATTTT. Translating it yields CATSRDRGGYSNQPQHF. This chain joins TRBV15 and TRBJ1-5; TRBD1 is a possible D gene (6 bases). This CDR3 spans 17 amino acids. Germline V gene data show CDR1 as LNHNV and CDR2 as YYDKDF (reference sequence). V lost 0 bases and J lost 0, with 12 bases in between.